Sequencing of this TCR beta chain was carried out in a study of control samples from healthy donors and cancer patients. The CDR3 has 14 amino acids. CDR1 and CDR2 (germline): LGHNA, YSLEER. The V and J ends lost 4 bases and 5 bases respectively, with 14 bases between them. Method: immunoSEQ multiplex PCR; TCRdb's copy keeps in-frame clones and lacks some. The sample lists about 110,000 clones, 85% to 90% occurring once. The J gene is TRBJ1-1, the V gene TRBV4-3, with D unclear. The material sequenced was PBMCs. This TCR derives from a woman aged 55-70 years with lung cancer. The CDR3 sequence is CASSPPNRGTEAFF. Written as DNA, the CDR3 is TGCGCCAGCAGCCCACCTAACCGGGGTACTGAAGCTTTCTTT.